The subject of this entry is one T cell receptor (beta chain). The germline CDR1 and CDR2 sequences are SEHNR and FQNEAQ (reference sequence). The CDR3 extends over 16 amino acids. V lost 2 bases and J lost 5; bases outside the gene matches: 11. Premalignant or tumor cells were enriched by macro-dissection after pathologic assessment. Only in-frame clones appear in the TCRdb table, and some are missing; sequencing was by immunoSEQ multiplex PCR. The data show 10,000 or so clones, with around 78% seen just once and around 5% held by the top ten. The data stem from a study of immune evolution from preneoplasia to lung adenocarcinoma.

The clonotype originates from a person aged 65-85 years with lung adenocarcinoma. Sequences were obtained from FFPE minimally invasive lung adenocarcinoma tissue. The rearrangement uses TRBV7-9 and TRBJ2-7; the match to TRBD1 covers 8 bases. The CDR3 is CASSLKPTGVLNEQYF. CDR3 bases: TGTGCCAGCAGCTTAAAGCCGACAGGGGTACTAAACGAGCAGTACTTC.